The 14 T cell receptor beta chains below come from one sample, sequenced in a study of blood T cell repertoires in COVID-19. The repertoire was sequenced with immunoSEQ multiplex PCR; TCRdb's copy has only in-frame clones and lacks some. The sample has approximately 290,000 clones, around 87% seen once; the top ten hold roughly 2.1%. Input material: peripheral blood. These receptor sequences come from a man aged 18 to 35 with active or convalescent COVID-19.

The V and J genes are TRBV2 and TRBJ1-3; 9 bases match TRBD1. V lost 7 bases to trimming and J lost 0 bases; unmatched junction nucleotides: 4. Per the germline V gene, CDR1 is SNHLY and CDR2 is FYNNEI. There are 15 residues in the CDR3. DNA for the CDR3: TGTGCCAGCACCGGGACAGGGAGCTCTGGAAACACCATATATTTT. Protein product: CASTGTGSSGNTIYF.

This clone was counted only a few times. The rearrangement uses TRBV28 and TRBJ2-4, with TRBD1 identical over 9 bases. The CDR3 covers 14 residues. The germline V gene has CDR1 MDHEN and CDR2 SYDVKM. J lost 7 bases, V lost 3 bases, and 4 bases had no gene match. In DNA form, the CDR3 reads TGTGCCAGCAGTTTGGGGACAGGGCTGAACATTCAGTACTTC. Translation gives CASSLGTGLNIQYF.

V gene TRBV27 combines with J gene TRBJ2-7; D possibly corresponds to TRBD2 (6 bases). Per germline, CDR1 MNHEY and CDR2 SMNVEV (reference sequence). Between the trimmed V and J ends, which lost 2 bases and 7 bases, there was a span of 9 bases. The CDR3 is 12 amino acids. The CDR3 sequence is CASSLNGGEQYF. CDR3 coding DNA: TGTGCCAGCAGTTTAAATGGGGGGGAGCAGTACTTC.

This chain connects TRBV7-9 to TRBJ1-6, with D uncertain. The CDR3 has 13 residues. Trimming cost V 6 bases and J 6 bases, with 9 bases left between them. Germline values: CDR1 SEHNR, CDR2 FQNEAQ (reference sequence). CDR3 nucleotide sequence: TGTGCCAGCAGACAACACACTAATTCACCCCTCCACTTT. Encoded protein: CASRQHTNSPLHF. The whole variable domain, remainder taken from reference TRBV7-9 and TRBJ1-6, is DTGVSQNPRHKITKRGQNVTFRCDPISEHNRLYWYRQTLGQGPEFLTYFQNEAQLEKSRLLSDRFSAERPKGSFSTLEIQRTEQGDSAMYLCASRQHTNSPLHFGNGTRLTVT.

This chain connects TRBV3-1 (or the pseudogene TRBV3-2) to TRBJ2-3; D is unclear. V was clipped by 1 base and J by 3 bases, with 8 bases between them. Germline V gene data show CDR1 as LGHDT and CDR2 as YNNKEL (reference sequence). This CDR3 is built from 14 residues. CDR3 coding DNA: TGTGCCAGCAGCCAAGCCCCAGTGACAGATACGCAGTATTTT. Translating gives CASSQAPVTDTQYF.

The J gene is TRBJ2-7, the V gene TRBV13; TRBD2 matches at 7 bases. This CDR3 has 15 residues. Germline lookup yields CDR1 PRHDT and CDR2 FYEKMQ (reference sequence). J was trimmed by 3 bases and V by 5 bases; bases with no gene match: 10. As DNA, the CDR3 is TGTGCCAGCAGCCAGGGCGGGACTACCTACTACGAGCAGTACTTC. Amino acids: CASSQGGTTYYEQYF.

This rearrangement joins TRBV5-4 to TRBJ1-3; D is unclear. The CDR3 length is 12 residues. Germline CDR1 SGHNT, CDR2 YYREEE (reference sequence). V gave up 0 bases and J gave up 10 bases, with 8 bases separating them. The CDR3 region has the DNA TGTGCCAGCAGCTTGGGGCTAGGAACCATATATTTT. Translated, it gives CASSLGLGTIYF. Combining the CDR3 with reference TRBV5-4 and TRBJ1-3 gives the whole variable domain ETGVTQSPTHLIKTRGQQVTLRCSSQSGHNTVSWYQQALGQGPQFIFQYYREEENGRGNFPPRFSGLQFPNYSSELNVNALELDDSALYLCASSLGLGTIYFGEGSWLTVV.

The genes are TRBV6-5 and TRBJ2-7, with 9 nucleotides matching TRBD1. CDR1 MNHEY and CDR2 SVGAGI come from the germline V gene. The V and J ends lost 0 bases and 4 bases, in that order; junction bases with no gene match: 7. This CDR3 is 16 amino acids long. In nucleotides, the CDR3 is TGTGCCAGCAGTTACTCGTACAGGGGGCTTTGGTACGAGCAGTACTTC. Translating gives CASSYSYRGLWYEQYF.

This clone was picked up one time. Different DNA sequences within this sample yield the same CDR3. The chain is built from TRBV5-1 and TRBJ2-3; D perhaps matches TRBD2 (6 bases). Looked up from germline, CDR1 is SGHRS and CDR2 is YFSETQ. Trimming cost V 5 bases and J 4 bases, with 14 bases left between them. The CDR3 runs to 14 residues. The CDR3 protein is CASREAGGADTQYF. The CDR3 coding sequence is TGCGCCAGCAGAGAGGCTGGCGGGGCAGATACGCAGTATTTT.

The chain employs TRBV28 and TRBJ2-3, with 9 bases aligning to TRBD2. The CDR3 contains 16 residues. The V and J ends lost 5 bases and 2 bases, in that order; junction bases with no gene match: 8. Germline V lookup: CDR1 MDHEN, CDR2 SYDVKM. In nucleotides, the CDR3 is TGTGCCAGCAGTCCCCGACTAGCGGATTCCACAGATACGCAGTATTTT. Translating gives CASSPRLADSTDTQYF. Drawing the rest from reference TRBV28 and TRBJ2-3, the complete variable domain is DVKVTQSSRYLVKRTGEKVFLECVQDMDHENMFWYRQDPGLGLRLIYFSYDVKMKEKGDIPEGYSVSREKKERFSLILESASTNQTSMYLCASSPRLADSTDTQYFGPGTRLTVL.

The chain links TRBV29-1 to TRBJ2-2; possible D gene TRBD1, 5 bases. V was cut by 6 bases and J by 0 bases, with 8 bases left in between. The germline V gene has CDR1 SQVTM and CDR2 ANQGSEA. This CDR3 is 13 amino acids long. The CDR3 DNA follows: TGCAGCGTAGGGGTGTCGAACACCGGGGAGCTGTTTTTT. Its translation: CSVGVSNTGELFF.

The chain has TRBV2 and TRBJ2-3, with 12 bases lining up with TRBD2. Per the germline V gene, CDR1 is SNHLY and CDR2 is FYNNEI. Trimming removed 3 bases from V and 4 bases from J; junction bases left unmatched: 2. This CDR3 comprises 15 residues. The CDR3 region is CASSELAGGPDTQYF. DNA of the CDR3: TGTGCCAGCAGTGAGCTAGCGGGAGGGCCAGATACGCAGTATTTT.

J is TRBJ2-1 and V is TRBV6-5, with a weak D call TRBD2 (6 bases). CDR1 is MNHEY, CDR2 SVGAGI, per germline. The V end was cut by 6 bases, the J end by 10 bases, with 10 bases between. The CDR3 sequence is 11 residues long. CDR3 sequence: CASRLAQEQFF. In nucleotides, the CDR3 is TGTGCCAGCAGACTAGCCCAAGAGCAGTTCTTC.

The chain links TRBV5-1 to TRBJ2-1; 7 bases map to TRBD2. V shed 4 bases, J shed 9 bases, and the junction held 16 bases outside the gene matches. Germline V lookup: CDR1 SGHRS, CDR2 YFSETQ. The CDR3 is 16 amino acids. CDR3 protein: CASSRTGTSGEGEQFF. The CDR3 DNA follows: TGCGCCAGCAGCAGGACCGGGACCTCCGGGGAGGGTGAGCAGTTCTTC.